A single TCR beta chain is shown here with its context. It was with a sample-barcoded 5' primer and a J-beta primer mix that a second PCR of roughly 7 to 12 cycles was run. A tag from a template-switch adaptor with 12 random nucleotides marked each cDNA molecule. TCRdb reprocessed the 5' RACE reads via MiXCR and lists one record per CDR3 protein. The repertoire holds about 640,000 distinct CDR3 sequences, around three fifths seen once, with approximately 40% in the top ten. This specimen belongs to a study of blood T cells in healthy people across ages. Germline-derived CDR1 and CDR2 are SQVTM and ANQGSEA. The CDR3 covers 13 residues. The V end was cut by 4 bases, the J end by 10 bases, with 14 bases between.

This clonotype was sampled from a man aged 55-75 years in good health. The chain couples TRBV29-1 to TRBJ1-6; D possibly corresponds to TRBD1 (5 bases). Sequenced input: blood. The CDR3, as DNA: TGCAGCGTTGGCGTGGGGGTTGGCTCACCCCTCCACTTT. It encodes CSVGVGVGSPLHF.